One and the same sample provided the 15 T cell receptor beta chains below, sequenced in a study of shared clonotypes between healthy human individuals. The assay was immunoSEQ multiplex PCR, and TCRdb's table has in-frame clones only and misses some. The table has some 300,000 clones, less than 85% seen once. Material for sequencing was memory CD4+ T cells sorted from blood. This sample's subset: CD45RA-negative fraction. The origin of the receptors is a young man in good health.

This clone has more than one count but fewer than ten. This chain uses TRBV6-1 with TRBJ1-5; no clear D. This CDR3 is 14 amino acids long. Trimming left V 3 bases short and J 6 bases short, with 12 bases between. Germline V gene data show CDR1 as MNHNS and CDR2 as SASEGT. This CDR3 is CASSDMGSVQPQHF. The DNA of the CDR3 is TGTGCCAGCAGTGACATGGGTTCCGTTCAGCCCCAGCATTTT.

The chain links TRBV5-4 to TRBJ2-1, with 9 positions matching TRBD2. CDR1 is SGHNT, CDR2 YYREEE, per germline (reference sequence). CDR3 length: 16 residues. Trimming at V came to 0 bases and at J to 2 bases, leaving 3 bases not matched to a gene. The CDR3 region is CASSLDPSGTYNEQFF. DNA of the CDR3: TGTGCCAGCAGCTTGGATCCTAGCGGGACCTACAATGAGCAGTTCTTC.

This chain connects TRBV19 to TRBJ2-7, with TRBD2 matching over 12 bases. J lost 0 bases, V lost 1 base, and 1 base had no gene match. This CDR3 has 16 amino acids. CDR1 is LNHDA, CDR2 SQIVND, per germline (reference sequence). The CDR3 loop reads CASSIATSGSSYEQYF. CDR3 in DNA: TGTGCCAGTAGTATAGCGACTAGCGGGAGCTCCTACGAGCAGTACTTC.

This clone was observed many times. The chain joins TRBV11-2 to TRBJ2-5, with a weak D call TRBD2 (6 bases). Per germline, CDR1 SGHAT and CDR2 FQNNGV. V lost 5 bases to trimming and J lost 5 bases, with 15 bases between them. The CDR3 sequence is 14 residues long. The CDR3 sequence is CASSPSRRGETQYF. Written as DNA, the CDR3 is TGTGCCAGCAGCCCCAGTAGGAGGGGTGAGACCCAGTACTTC.

Details on this clone: A junction boundary mismatches the germline segment, possibly from a read error. The V call is TRBV20-1, the J call TRBJ2-4; D is ambiguous. CDR1 is DFQATT and CDR2 is SNEGSKA in the germline V gene (reference sequence). This CDR3 contains 9 residues. The CDR3 loop reads CSASRPPNF. CDR3 nucleotide sequence: TGCAGTGCTTCACGGCCCCCTAACTTC.

The chain is built from TRBV29-1 and TRBJ2-7, with a tentative D call TRBD1 (6 bases). CDR1 SQVTM and CDR2 ANQGSEA come from the germline V gene. V lost 8 bases and J 3 bases, leaving 17 bases between the germline ends. This CDR3 contains 13 residues. The CDR3 sequence is CSLPPTQGYEQYF. DNA of the CDR3: TGCAGCCTCCCCCCCACACAGGGCTACGAGCAGTACTTC.

V and J are TRBV7-2 and TRBJ1-2; D is uncertain. Germline CDR1 is SGHTA and CDR2 is FQGNSA. With 2 bases removed from V and 7 bases from J, the gap between germline ends came to 8 bases. The CDR3 extends over 12 amino acids. CDR3 in DNA: TGTGCCAGCAGCTTATACGGTCGTGGCTACACCTTC. Protein sequence: CASSLYGRGYTF.

This clone has a single count. The chain recombines TRBV5-6 with TRBJ1-3; D remains ambiguous. Per germline, CDR1 SGHDT and CDR2 YYEEEE. The CDR3 covers 13 residues. V lost 1 base and J lost 4, with 6 bases in between. The CDR3 protein is CASSLLVGNTIYF. In DNA, the CDR3 is TGTGCCAGCAGCTTGTTGGTGGGAAACACCATATATTTT.

This chain uses TRBV7-2 with TRBJ1-6; D ambiguous. This CDR3 region has 15 residues. V was pared by 1 base and J by 8 bases, with 12 bases between. CDR1 and CDR2 from the germline V gene are SGHTA and FQGNSA. The CDR3 spells CASSLVIQRDSPLHF. CDR3 coding DNA: TGTGCCAGCAGCTTAGTTATTCAAAGGGATTCACCCCTCCACTTT.

A word on this clone: In the same sample, other DNA sequences code for this CDR3. This sequence joins TRBV7-2 and TRBJ1-5, with a weak D call TRBD1 (5 bases). The CDR3 is 13 residues long. Trimming pared 5 bases from V and 4 bases from J, leaving 9 bases between. Germline V gene lookup returns CDR1 SGHTA and CDR2 FQGNSA. Here the CDR3 DNA reads TGTGCCAGCAGCGTTAGGGGTAATCAGCCCCAGCATTTT. Its protein product is CASSVRGNQPQHF.

This chain joins TRBV2 and TRBJ2-1; 10 bases are a match to TRBD2. The length of the CDR3 is 15 residues. The ends lost 6 bases at V and 4 bases at J; junction bases unmatched: 6. In germline, CDR1 is SNHLY, CDR2 FYNNEI. The CDR3 nucleotides are TGTGCCAGCAGCAACCTAGCGGGGGTTTACAATGAGCAGTTCTTC. The encoded protein is CASSNLAGVYNEQFF. Using reference TRBV2 and TRBJ2-1 for the parts outside the CDR3, the full variable domain is EPEVTQTPSHQVTQMGQEVILRCVPISNHLYFYWYRQILGQKVEFLVSFYNNEISEKSEIFDDQFSVERPDGSNFTLKIRSTKLEDSAMYFCASSNLAGVYNEQFFGPGTRLTVL.

The CDR3 region is CASSPTGDLLDYGYTF. The CDR3 coding sequence is TGTGCCAGCTCACCCACCGGTGACCTGTTAGACTATGGCTACACCTTC. V and J are TRBV18 and TRBJ1-2; D is unresolved. Germline CDR1 reads KGHSH; CDR2 reads LQKENI. CDR3 length: 16 amino acids. V was shortened by 3 bases and J by 3 bases, with 17 bases between the two germline ends. The full variable domain, with the rest looked up from reference TRBV18 and TRBJ1-2, is NAGVMQNPRHLVRRRGQEARLRCSPMKGHSHVYWYRQLPEEGLKFMVYLQKENIIDESGMPKERFSAEFPKEGPSILRIQQVVRGDSAAYFCASSPTGDLLDYGYTFGSGTRLTVV.

Notes on this clone: Within the sample, other DNA sequences also encode this same CDR3. The gene calls are TRBV29-1 and TRBJ1-5, with D unresolved. V lost 0 bases to trimming and J lost 4 bases, with 7 bases between them. Germline lookup yields CDR1 SQVTM and CDR2 ANQGSEA. The CDR3 runs to 13 residues. The CDR3 DNA reads TGCAGCGTTGAAGAAACAGAAAATCAGCCCCAGCATTTT. Its translation is CSVEETENQPQHF.

This clone occurred a few times. The rearrangement joins TRBV10-1 to TRBJ1-1; the D is unclear. Deletions cut 10 bases from V and 1 base from J, with 7 bases between. Germline CDR1 is WNHNN and CDR2 is SYGVQD (reference sequence). The CDR3 length is 11 residues. The CDR3 here is CAKHPNTEAFF. In DNA, the CDR3 is TGCGCCAAGCATCCGAACACTGAAGCTTTCTTT.

The V and J genes are TRBV10-1 and TRBJ1-5, with D perhaps matching TRBD1 (5 bases). Trimming took 4 bases from V and 5 from J, leaving 9 bases between them. This CDR3 region has 13 residues. Germline V gene data show CDR1 as WNHNN and CDR2 as SYGVQD (reference sequence). The CDR3 is CASSAGLDQPQHF. The CDR3 region has the DNA TGCGCCAGCAGTGCGGGACTGGATCAGCCCCAGCATTTT.